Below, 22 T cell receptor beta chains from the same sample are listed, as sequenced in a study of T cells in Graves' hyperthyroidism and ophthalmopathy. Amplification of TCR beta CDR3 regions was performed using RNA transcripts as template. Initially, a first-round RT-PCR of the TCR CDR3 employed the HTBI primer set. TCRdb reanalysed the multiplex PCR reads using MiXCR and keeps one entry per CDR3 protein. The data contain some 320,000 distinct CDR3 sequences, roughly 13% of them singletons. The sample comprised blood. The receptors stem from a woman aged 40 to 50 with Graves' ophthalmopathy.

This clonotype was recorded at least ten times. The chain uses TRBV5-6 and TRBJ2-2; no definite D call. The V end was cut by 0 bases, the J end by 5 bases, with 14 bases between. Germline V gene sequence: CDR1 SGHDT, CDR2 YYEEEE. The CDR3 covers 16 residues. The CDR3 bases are TGTGCCAGCAGCTTGGTACTTAGCCGCAGGACCGGGGAGCTGTTTTTT. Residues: CASSLVLSRRTGELFF.

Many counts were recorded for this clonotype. In DNA form, the CDR3 reads TGTGCCAGCAGCTTAGTGGGACAGGGTAACTACGAGCAGTACTTC. Translating it yields CASSLVGQGNYEQYF. J is TRBJ2-7 and V is TRBV11-2, with 9 bases lining up with TRBD1. The V gene's germline CDR1 is SGHAT and CDR2 FQNNGV. Trimming took 1 base from V and 3 from J; bases not matched to a gene: 4. CDR3 length equals 15 residues.

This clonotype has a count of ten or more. CDR3 sequence (DNA): TGCAGTGCACAGGGGGTGCGGAGCAATCAGCCCCAGCATTTT. Its protein is CSAQGVRSNQPQHF. The rearrangement uses TRBV20-1 and TRBJ1-5; 8 nucleotides agree with TRBD1. The CDR3 has 14 amino acids. Trimming cost V 6 bases and J 1 base; bases outside gene matches: 5. Germline CDR1 DFQATT, CDR2 SNEGSKA (reference sequence).

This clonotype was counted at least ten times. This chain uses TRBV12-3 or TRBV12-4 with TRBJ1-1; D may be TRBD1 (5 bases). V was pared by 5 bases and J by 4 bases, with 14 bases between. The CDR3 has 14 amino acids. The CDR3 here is CASSIRESGTEAFF. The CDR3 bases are TGTGCCAGCAGTATCAGGGAGTCGGGCACTGAAGCTTTCTTT.

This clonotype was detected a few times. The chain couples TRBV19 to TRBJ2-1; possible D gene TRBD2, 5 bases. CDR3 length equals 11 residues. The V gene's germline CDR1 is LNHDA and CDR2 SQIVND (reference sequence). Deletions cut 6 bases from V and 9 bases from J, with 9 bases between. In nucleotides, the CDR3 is TGTGCCAGTAGCTCCCGGGGTGAGCAGTTCTTC. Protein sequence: CASSSRGEQFF.

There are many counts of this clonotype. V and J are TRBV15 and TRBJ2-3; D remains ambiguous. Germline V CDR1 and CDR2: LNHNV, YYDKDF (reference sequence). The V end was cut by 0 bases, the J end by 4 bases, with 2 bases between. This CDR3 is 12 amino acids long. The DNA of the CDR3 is TGTGCCACCAGCAGAGACGCAGATACGCAGTATTTT. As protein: CATSRDADTQYF.

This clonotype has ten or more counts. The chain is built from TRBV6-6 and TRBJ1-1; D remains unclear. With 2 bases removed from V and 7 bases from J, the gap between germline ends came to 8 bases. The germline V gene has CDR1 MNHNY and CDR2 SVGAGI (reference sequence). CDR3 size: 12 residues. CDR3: CASSYTHGEAFF. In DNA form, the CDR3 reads TGTGCCAGCAGTTACACCCATGGTGAAGCTTTCTTT.

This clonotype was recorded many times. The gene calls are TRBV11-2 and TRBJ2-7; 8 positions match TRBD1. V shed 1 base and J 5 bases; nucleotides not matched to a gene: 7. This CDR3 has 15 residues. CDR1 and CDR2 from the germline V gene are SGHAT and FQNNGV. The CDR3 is CASSLVRTGSNEQYF. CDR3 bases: TGTGCCAGCAGCTTAGTTAGGACAGGGTCCAACGAGCAGTACTTC.

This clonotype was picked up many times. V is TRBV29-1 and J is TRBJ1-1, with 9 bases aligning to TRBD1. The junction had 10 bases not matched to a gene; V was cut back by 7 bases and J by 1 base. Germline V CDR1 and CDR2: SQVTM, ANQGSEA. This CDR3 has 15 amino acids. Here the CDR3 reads CSAVPGQGRNTEAFF. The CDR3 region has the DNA TGCAGCGCCGTCCCGGGACAGGGAAGGAACACTGAAGCTTTCTTT.

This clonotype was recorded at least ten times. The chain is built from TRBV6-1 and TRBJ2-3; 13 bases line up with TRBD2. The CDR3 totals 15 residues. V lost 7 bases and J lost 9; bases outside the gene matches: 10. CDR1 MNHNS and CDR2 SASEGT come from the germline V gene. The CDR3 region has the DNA TGTGCCAGCAACCTCGCCGGGACTAGCGGGGCGACGCAGTATTTT. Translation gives CASNLAGTSGATQYF.

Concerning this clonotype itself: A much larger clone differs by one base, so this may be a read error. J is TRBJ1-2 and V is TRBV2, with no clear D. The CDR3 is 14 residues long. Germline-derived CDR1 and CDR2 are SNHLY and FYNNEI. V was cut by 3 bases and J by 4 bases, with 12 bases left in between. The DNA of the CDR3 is TGTGCCAGCAGTGACCACCATTTGGGCTATGGCTACACCTTC. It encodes CASSDHHLGYGYTF.

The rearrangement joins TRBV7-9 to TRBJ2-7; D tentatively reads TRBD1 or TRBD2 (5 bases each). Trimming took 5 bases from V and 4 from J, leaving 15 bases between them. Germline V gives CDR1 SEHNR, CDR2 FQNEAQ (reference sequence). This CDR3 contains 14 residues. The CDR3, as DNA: TGTGCCAGCAGCGGGGGACCTCCCGAGTACGAGCAGTACTTC. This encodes CASSGGPPEYEQYF.

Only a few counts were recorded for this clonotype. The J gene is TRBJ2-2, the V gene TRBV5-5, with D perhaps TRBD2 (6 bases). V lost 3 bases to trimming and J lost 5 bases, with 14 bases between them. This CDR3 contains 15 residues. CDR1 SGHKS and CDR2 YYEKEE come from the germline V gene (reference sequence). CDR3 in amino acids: CASSSSVRGTGELFF. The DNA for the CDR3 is TGTGCCAGCAGCTCCTCAGTCCGGGGGACCGGGGAGCTGTTTTTT.

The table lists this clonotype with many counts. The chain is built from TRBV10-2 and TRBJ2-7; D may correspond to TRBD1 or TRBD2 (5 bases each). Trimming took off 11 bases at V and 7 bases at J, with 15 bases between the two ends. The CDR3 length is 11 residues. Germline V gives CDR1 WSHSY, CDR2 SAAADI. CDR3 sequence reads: CAAKGRGEQYF. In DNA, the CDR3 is TGCGCCGCCAAGGGACGAGGGGAGCAGTACTTC.

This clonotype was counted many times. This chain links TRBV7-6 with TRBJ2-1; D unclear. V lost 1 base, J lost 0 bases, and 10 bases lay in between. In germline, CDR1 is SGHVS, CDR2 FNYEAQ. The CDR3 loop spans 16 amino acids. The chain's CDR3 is CASSLEAWGSYNEQFF. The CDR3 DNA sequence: TGTGCCAGCAGCTTAGAGGCATGGGGCTCCTACAATGAGCAGTTCTTC.

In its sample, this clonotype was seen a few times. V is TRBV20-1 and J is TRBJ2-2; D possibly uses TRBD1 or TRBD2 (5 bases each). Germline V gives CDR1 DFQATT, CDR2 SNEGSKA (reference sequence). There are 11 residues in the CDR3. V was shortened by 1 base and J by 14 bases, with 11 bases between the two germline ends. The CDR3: CSARAWGRLFF. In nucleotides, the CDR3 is TGCAGTGCTAGAGCGTGGGGACGACTGTTTTTT.

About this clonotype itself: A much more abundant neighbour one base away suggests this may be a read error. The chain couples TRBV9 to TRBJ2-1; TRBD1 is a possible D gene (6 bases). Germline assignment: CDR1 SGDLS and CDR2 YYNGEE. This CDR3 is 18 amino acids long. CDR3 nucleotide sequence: TGTGCCAGCAGCGTGTCAGGGGACGCCCCAACACCTTACAATGAGCAGCTCTTC. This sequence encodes CASSVSGDAPTPYNEQLF.

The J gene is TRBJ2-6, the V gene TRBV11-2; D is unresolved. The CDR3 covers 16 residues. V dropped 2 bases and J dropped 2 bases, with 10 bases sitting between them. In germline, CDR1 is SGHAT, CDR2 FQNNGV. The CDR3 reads CASSLSALPGANVLTF. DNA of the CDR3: TGTGCCAGCAGCTTATCAGCCCTGCCTGGGGCCAACGTCCTGACTTTC. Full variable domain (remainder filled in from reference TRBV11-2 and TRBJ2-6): EAGVAQSPRYKIIEKRQSVAFWCNPISGHATLYWYQQILGQGPKLLIQFQNNGVVDDSQLPKDRFSAERLKGVDSTLKIQPAKLEDSAVYLCASSLSALPGANVLTFGAGSRLTVL.

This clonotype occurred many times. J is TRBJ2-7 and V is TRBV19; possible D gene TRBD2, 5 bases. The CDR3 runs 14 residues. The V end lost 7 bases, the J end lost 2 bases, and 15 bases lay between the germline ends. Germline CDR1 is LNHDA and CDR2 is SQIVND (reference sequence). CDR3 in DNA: TGTGCCAGTAAGGCGGGCAGCCCAACCTACGAGCAGTACTTC. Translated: CASKAGSPTYEQYF.

The CDR3: CASSMDRVVHEQYF. The CDR3 nucleotides read TGTGCCAGCAGCATGGACAGGGTAGTTCACGAGCAGTACTTC. V is TRBV7-6 and J is TRBJ2-7; 8 bases fit TRBD1. Germline assignment: CDR1 SGHVS and CDR2 FNYEAQ. The CDR3 covers 14 residues. V lost 5 bases to trimming and J lost 5 bases; unmatched junction nucleotides: 8.

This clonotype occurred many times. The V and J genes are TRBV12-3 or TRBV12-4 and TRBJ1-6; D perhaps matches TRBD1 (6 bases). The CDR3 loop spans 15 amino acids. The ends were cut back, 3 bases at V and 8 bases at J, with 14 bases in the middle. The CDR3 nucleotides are TGTGCCAGCAGTTTTAACAGGGACCTGTATTCACCCCTCCACTTT. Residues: CASSFNRDLYSPLHF.

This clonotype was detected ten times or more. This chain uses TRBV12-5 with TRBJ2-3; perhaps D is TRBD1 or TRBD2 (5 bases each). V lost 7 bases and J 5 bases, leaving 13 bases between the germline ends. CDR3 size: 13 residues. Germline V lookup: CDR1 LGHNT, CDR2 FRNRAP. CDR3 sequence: CASAPGGGDTQYF. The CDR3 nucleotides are TGTGCTAGTGCCCCCGGTGGGGGAGATACGCAGTATTTT.